The 26 T cell receptor beta chains below all came from one sample that was sequenced in a study of T cell responses to AZD1222 COVID-19 vaccine. Clones were read by immunoSEQ multiplex PCR, and TCRdb kept only the in-frame ones, dropping some. The repertoire has around 140,000 clones, 85% to 95% of them found once; the top ten carry approximately 12%. Sample: peripheral blood, taken after recovery from COVID-19. The receptors derive from an adult who had recovered from COVID-19.

The rearrangement uses TRBV27 and TRBJ2-1; D unresolved. The V and J ends lost 6 bases and 9 bases respectively, with 21 bases between them. This CDR3 is 15 amino acids long. Germline V gene lookup returns CDR1 MNHEY and CDR2 SMNVEV (reference sequence). The CDR3 DNA is TGTGCCAGCAGCCCTCAGTGGGTCGATCAATTTGAGCAGTTCTTC. Translating gives CASSPQWVDQFEQFF.

The J gene is TRBJ1-5, the V gene TRBV28, with a tentative D call TRBD1 (5 bases). The CDR3 is made up of 16 amino acids. V was cut by 5 bases and J by 3 bases, with 17 bases left in between. Germline values: CDR1 MDHEN, CDR2 SYDVKM. CDR3 sequence (DNA): TGTGCCAGCAGTCCTCGGCGTGGGGCCAACAATCAGCCCCAGCATTTT. Translated: CASSPRRGANNQPQHF.

The genes are TRBV10-3 and TRBJ1-1; D is unresolved. The germline gives CDR1 ENHRY, CDR2 SYGVKD. The germline V and J ends were trimmed by 10 bases and 1 base, with 10 bases remaining between them. The CDR3 has 12 amino acids. CDR3: CASTDGNTEAFF. CDR3 DNA sequence: TGTGCCAGCACAGACGGGAACACTGAAGCTTTCTTT.

There are a few counts of this clone. This rearrangement joins TRBV7-8 to TRBJ2-1; 13 bases map to TRBD2. V was pared by 1 base and J by 6 bases, with 0 bases of the junction left unmatched. Per germline, CDR1 SGHVS and CDR2 FQNEAQ. The CDR3 length is 15 residues. As DNA, the CDR3 is TGTGCCAGCAGCTTAGGACTAGCGGGAGGCAATGAGCAGTTCTTC. Protein sequence: CASSLGLAGGNEQFF.

The J gene is TRBJ1-1, the V gene TRBV30, with D perhaps TRBD1 (6 bases). Germline lookup yields CDR1 GTSNPN and CDR2 SVGIG (reference sequence). V was shortened by 4 bases and J by 1 base, with 19 bases between the two germline ends. There are 16 residues in the CDR3. The DNA of the CDR3 is TGTGCCTGGAATCGCCCAGGGGTAACACGGAACACTGAAGCTTTCTTT. Its translation is CAWNRPGVTRNTEAFF.

The chain has TRBV9 and TRBJ1-1, with D unclear. CDR3 length equals 15 residues. Germline assignment: CDR1 SGDLS and CDR2 YYNGEE. V dropped 0 bases and J dropped 1 base, with 10 bases sitting between them. The CDR3 protein is CASSVGEERNTEAFF. In DNA form, the CDR3 reads TGTGCCAGCAGCGTAGGGGAGGAACGGAACACTGAAGCTTTCTTT.

The J gene is TRBJ2-2, the V gene TRBV6-5; D remains ambiguous. This CDR3 comprises 16 residues. Germline V gene sequence: CDR1 MNHEY, CDR2 SVGAGI. The germline V and J ends were trimmed by 0 bases and 1 base, with 9 bases remaining between them. The chain's CDR3 is CASSYSGLGNTGELFF. The CDR3 nucleotides read TGTGCCAGCAGTTACTCCGGTTTGGGGAACACCGGGGAGCTGTTTTTT.

V usage is TRBV29-1 and J usage is TRBJ2-5, with TRBD2 matching 10 bases. The germline V gene encodes CDR1 SQVTM and CDR2 ANQGSEA. The CDR3 extends over 14 amino acids. The junction had 7 bases not matched to a gene; V was cut back by 2 bases and J by 7 bases. The CDR3 protein is CSVERAGGRATQYF. In DNA, the CDR3 is TGCAGCGTTGAAAGAGCGGGAGGGCGAGCGACCCAGTACTTC.

This sequence joins TRBV5-1 and TRBJ2-1; a possible D gene is TRBD1 (5 bases). V was pared by 0 bases and J by 5 bases, with 9 bases between. This CDR3 region has 14 residues. CDR1 SGHRS and CDR2 YFSETQ come from the germline V gene. CDR3 nucleotide sequence: TGCGCCAGCAGCTTGGCCGGACAAAACAATGAGCAGTTCTTC. Amino acids: CASSLAGQNNEQFF.

The chain links TRBV5-1 to TRBJ2-1, with D tentatively TRBD1 or TRBD2 (5 bases each). Germline loops: CDR1 SGHRS, CDR2 YFSETQ. Trimming shortened V by 4 bases and J by 7 bases, and 18 bases separated the two germline ends. This CDR3 is built from 15 residues. The CDR3 DNA is TGCGCCAGCAGCAAGGGGACGAGTCGAAGAAATGAGCAGTTCTTC. Encoded protein: CASSKGTSRRNEQFF.

The gene calls are TRBV11-2 and TRBJ2-3; the D gene is possibly TRBD2 (6 bases). Germline CDR1 SGHAT, CDR2 FQNNGV. Trimming left V 1 base short and J 1 base short, with 18 bases between. This CDR3 comprises 18 residues. CDR3 coding DNA: TGTGCCAGCAGCTTAGGGGACCCTAGCGTGACGCGCACAGATACGCAGTATTTT. Protein: CASSLGDPSVTRTDTQYF.

The chain carries TRBV29-1 and TRBJ2-1; 7 bases match TRBD1. This CDR3 has 12 amino acids. V lost 6 bases, J lost 5 bases, and 4 bases stayed unmatched. From germline, CDR1 is SQVTM and CDR2 ANQGSEA. CDR3 loop: CSVGTVNNEQFF. CDR3 DNA sequence: TGCAGCGTGGGGACAGTGAACAATGAGCAGTTCTTC.

DNA of the CDR3: TGTGCCAGCCTGGGACTAGCGGGAAATTTGATTGGCGGGGAGCTGTTTTTT. It specifies CASLGLAGNLIGGELFF. V usage is TRBV7-9 and J usage is TRBJ2-2, with 13 bases aligning to TRBD2. J was trimmed by 7 bases and V by 8 bases; bases with no gene match: 13. The length of the CDR3 is 17 residues. In germline, CDR1 is SEHNR, CDR2 FQNEAQ (reference sequence).

The V and J genes are TRBV19 and TRBJ1-4; 7 bases fit TRBD1. Germline V gives CDR1 LNHDA, CDR2 SQIVND (reference sequence). The junction had 7 bases not matched to a gene; V was cut back by 6 bases and J by 0 bases. The CDR3 has 16 residues. DNA for the CDR3: TGTGCCAGTAGCCGGGACAGTCCATCAACTAATGAAAAACTGTTTTTT. Translating gives CASSRDSPSTNEKLFF.

This clone was seen once. The J gene is TRBJ2-5, the V gene TRBV12-3 or TRBV12-4; 7 positions agree with TRBD2. V was clipped by 4 bases and J by 14 bases; unmatched bases: 10. The CDR3 has 12 residues. The CDR3 is CASSYTTSLPYF. CDR3 DNA sequence: TGTGCCAGCAGTTACACGACTAGCCTCCCCTACTTC.

The chain uses TRBV19 and TRBJ2-7, with D uncertain. The V gene lost 3 bases and the J gene lost 2 bases, with 11 bases spanning the gap. Germline assignment: CDR1 LNHDA and CDR2 SQIVND (reference sequence). This CDR3 comprises 14 residues. The CDR3 spells CASSISQYPYEQYF. Here the CDR3 DNA reads TGTGCCAGTAGTATTAGTCAATATCCCTACGAGCAGTACTTC.

This rearrangement joins TRBV27 to TRBJ2-7; 9 nucleotides align to TRBD1. V was pared by 6 bases and J by 6 bases, with 12 bases of the junction left unmatched. In germline, CDR1 is MNHEY, CDR2 SMNVEV (reference sequence). The CDR3 has 15 residues. CDR3 sequence reads: CASSPPRTGVGEQYF. Here the CDR3 DNA reads TGTGCCAGCAGCCCTCCGAGGACAGGGGTGGGCGAGCAGTACTTC.

In this sample, this clone turned up once. CDR3: CASSSFRELARGNNSPLHF. Here the CDR3 DNA reads TGTGCCAGCAGTTCCTTCAGGGAACTCGCCCGGGGGAATAATTCACCCCTCCACTTT. J is TRBJ1-6 and V is TRBV28, with D perhaps TRBD1 (5 bases). Per germline, CDR1 MDHEN and CDR2 SYDVKM. V was shortened by 4 bases and J by 5 bases, with 24 bases between the two germline ends. The CDR3 loop spans 19 amino acids.

The chain has TRBV7-2 and TRBJ2-2; the match to TRBD1 covers 7 bases. V trimming: 4 bases; J trimming: 4 bases; junction bases outside the gene matches: 6. The germline V gene encodes CDR1 SGHTA and CDR2 FQGNSA. This CDR3 region has 15 residues. CDR3 coding DNA: TGTGCCAGCAGCTCCCCCAGGGGGTTCACCGGGGAGCTGTTTTTT. It translates to CASSSPRGFTGELFF.

This sequence joins TRBV10-2 and TRBJ2-1; D possibly corresponds to TRBD2 (6 bases). Trimming cost V 9 bases and J 5 bases, with 8 bases left between them. Germline lookup yields CDR1 WSHSY and CDR2 SAAADI. The CDR3 consists of 11 residues. The DNA for the CDR3 is TGCGCCAGTCTAGCGAACAATGAGCAGTTCTTC. This codes for CASLANNEQFF.

The chain couples TRBV18 to TRBJ2-1; no clear D gene. The V end lost 3 bases, the J end lost 9 bases, and 15 bases lay between the germline ends. This CDR3 has 14 amino acids. CDR1 is KGHSH and CDR2 is LQKENI in the germline V gene. CDR3 sequence reads: CASSPVSSSPEQFF. The CDR3 bases are TGTGCCAGCTCACCGGTTAGTAGTTCCCCTGAGCAGTTCTTC.

The chain couples TRBV19 to TRBJ1-5; 7 nucleotides align to TRBD1. The junction had 7 bases not matched to a gene; V was cut back by 7 bases and J by 4 bases. The CDR3 contains 14 residues. Germline assignment: CDR1 LNHDA and CDR2 SQIVND (reference sequence). The CDR3 loop is CASTSGQDNQPQHF. CDR3 DNA: TGTGCCAGTACTTCTGGACAGGATAATCAGCCCCAGCATTTT.

V is TRBV10-3 and J is TRBJ2-7; 7 nucleotides agree with TRBD1. CDR3 length: 14 amino acids. V shed 10 bases and J 6 bases; nucleotides not matched to a gene: 15. The germline CDR1 and CDR2 sequences are ENHRY and SYGVKD. The CDR3 coding sequence is TGTGCCACCAAGATAACAGGGGAAACGGGCGAGCAGTACTTC. This encodes CATKITGETGEQYF.

The chain couples TRBV5-1 to TRBJ2-7; maybe TRBD1 (6 bases). Germline V CDR1 and CDR2: SGHRS, YFSETQ. V lost 4 bases, J lost 3 bases, and 17 bases lay in between. This CDR3 is built from 15 residues. This CDR3 is CASSLIRTASYEQYF. CDR3 sequence (DNA): TGCGCCAGCAGCCTAATCCGGACAGCTAGCTACGAGCAGTACTTC.

This sequence joins TRBV27 and TRBJ2-2, with a possible D match to TRBD2 (6 bases). CDR1 MNHEY and CDR2 SMNVEV come from the germline V gene (reference sequence). CDR3 length: 12 amino acids. V was clipped by 9 bases and J by 6 bases, with 11 bases between them. In nucleotides, the CDR3 is TGTGCCAGTCGGGAGTACCCCGGGGAGCTGTTTTTT. Translated, it gives CASREYPGELFF.

The chain uses TRBV2 and TRBJ2-7; D call uncertain. The ends were cut back, 4 bases at V and 5 bases at J, with 15 bases in the middle. The germline CDR1 and CDR2 sequences are SNHLY and FYNNEI. The CDR3 contains 14 residues. CDR3 in amino acids: CASSGSLPGDEQYF. CDR3 nucleotide sequence: TGTGCCAGCAGTGGATCCCTCCCTGGGGACGAGCAGTACTTC.